Listed below are T cell receptor beta chains from one sample, sequenced in a study of T cell repertoires in cytomegalovirus infection. TCRdb passed the reads through MiXCR, listing each CDR3 protein once. The table includes more than 500,000 distinct CDR3 sequences, about 15% detected once. Material: CD8+ T cells from PBMCs. The receptors were sampled from a human donor in good health (CMV status not recorded). Some clones in this sample may be carry-over from other donors' samples. CDR3s include the opening cysteine and the closing phenylalanine or tryptophan. Each record gives: V gene, clone size, D gene, J gene, CDR3 DNA, CDR3 protein. D genes are given only for firm matches. Size values are once, few and many counts, or a class for expanded clones, and some rows have none.

V: TRBV15
size: -
D: -
J: TRBJ1-5
DNA: TGTGCCACCAGCTTGAGGGGGAGCAATCAGCCCCAGCATTTT
CDR3: CATSLRGSNQPQHF

V: TRBV5-4
size: -
D: -
J: TRBJ2-7
DNA: TGTGCCAGCAGCCCCTGGTCGGGAGTCTACGAGCAGTACTTC
CDR3: CASSPWSGVYEQYF

V: TRBV5-6
size: many
D: -
J: TRBJ1-1
DNA: TGTGCCAGCAGCCCCGGAGGCCCGAGCGGAGCTTTCTTT
CDR3: CASSPGGPSGAFF

V: TRBV11-2
size: many
D: -
J: TRBJ2-1
DNA: TGTGCCAGCAGCTCACGGACTTTTCCCAATGAGCAGTTCTTC
CDR3: CASSSRTFPNEQFF

V: TRBV10-3
size: few
D: TRBD1
J: TRBJ2-1
DNA: TGTGCCATCAATATCGGACAGGGGAACAATGAGCAGTTCTTC
CDR3: CAINIGQGNNEQFF

V: TRBV27
size: many
D: -
J: TRBJ2-3
DNA: TGTGCCAGCAGTTTAGGTAGCCGGATTTTAGCAGATACGCAGTATTTT
CDR3: CASSLGSRILADTQYF

V: TRBV7-9
size: many
D: -
J: TRBJ2-5
DNA: TGTGCCAGCAGCCATTTGCCGGAAAGTACCCCCCAAGAGACCCAGTACTTC
CDR3: CASSHLPESTPQETQYF

V: TRBV19
size: -
D: -
J: TRBJ2-5
DNA: TGTGCCAGTAGCTTGGGGGCGGGACCGCAAGAGACCCAGTACTTC
CDR3: CASSLGAGPQETQYF

V: TRBV4-1
size: few
D: -
J: TRBJ2-1
DNA: TGCGCCAGCAGCCAAGATGGGGGGTCTTCCTACAATGAGCAGTTCTTC
CDR3: CASSQDGGSSYNEQFF

V: TRBV11-3
size: many
D: -
J: TRBJ2-7
DNA: TGTGCCAGCAGCTTAAGAACGGGACCCGCGGTCGAGCAGTACTTC
CDR3: CASSLRTGPAVEQYF

V: TRBV20-1
size: few
D: TRBD2
J: TRBJ2-7
DNA: TGCAGTGCCCGAGGACTAGCGGGGCCCTCCTACGAGCAGTACTTC
CDR3: CSARGLAGPSYEQYF

V: TRBV7-9
size: many
D: -
J: TRBJ2-1
DNA: TGTGCCAGCAGCTTGGGGCGGAGCGCCCAATACAATGAGCAGTTCTTC
CDR3: CASSLGRSAQYNEQFF

V: TRBV2
size: -
D: -
J: TRBJ2-1
DNA: TGTGCCAGTCAGGGATTGCTCGGGCAGTTCTTC
CDR3: CASQGLLGQFF

V: TRBV5-4
size: -
D: TRBD1
J: TRBJ1-2
DNA: TGTGCCAGCAGCTTGGAGGGCCTCTGGGGGGACAGCTATGGCTACACCTTC
CDR3: CASSLEGLWGDSYGYTF

V: TRBV15
size: few
D: TRBD2
J: TRBJ2-1
DNA: TGTGCCACCAGACGGGGGGGGGAATACAATGAGCAGTTCTTC
CDR3: CATRRGGEYNEQFF

V: TRBV4-1
size: few
D: -
J: TRBJ2-7
DNA: TGCGCCAGCAGCCAAGGCGAGCTGAGGGAGCAGTACTTC
CDR3: CASSQGELREQYF

V: TRBV5-4
size: few
D: TRBD2
J: TRBJ2-1
DNA: TGTGCCAGCAGCTTCCGGGAGGGCCGGCTCAATGAGCAGTTCTTC
CDR3: CASSFREGRLNEQFF

V: TRBV29-1
size: -
D: -
J: TRBJ1-1
DNA: TGCAGCGTTGGCTGGGGGTCCGGTGCGAACACTGAAGCTTTCTTT
CDR3: CSVGWGSGANTEAFF

V: TRBV4-2
size: many
D: TRBD1
J: TRBJ2-3
DNA: TGTGCCAGCAGCCCGAGACAGGGGACAAAAGCAGATACGCAGTATTTT
CDR3: CASSPRQGTKADTQYF

V: TRBV2
size: many
D: TRBD2
J: TRBJ2-3
DNA: TGTGCCACCCCGGGACTAGCGGGACTCACAGATACGCAGTATTTT
CDR3: CATPGLAGLTDTQYF

V: TRBV5-6
size: -
D: TRBD2
J: TRBJ2-7
DNA: TGTGCCAGCAGCTTCCGCGGGGGGAGGAACGAGCAGTACTTC
CDR3: CASSFRGGRNEQYF

V: TRBV5-4
size: few
D: TRBD1
J: TRBJ1-6
DNA: TGTGCCAGCAGCTTGTCAATCTGGGACAGTGGACCGTCACCCCTCCACTTT
CDR3: CASSLSIWDSGPSPLHF

V: TRBV9
size: few
D: -
J: TRBJ2-1
DNA: TGTGCCAGCAGCGCCGACCTCGGAGCCTACAATGAGCAGTTCTTC
CDR3: CASSADLGAYNEQFF

V: TRBV20-1
size: -
D: -
J: TRBJ2-5
DNA: TGCAGTGCGACCCATTTTGGGGGGGGGGCAGGAGAGACCCAGTACTTC
CDR3: CSATHFGGGAGETQYF